This TCR beta chain comes out of a study of identical twins. Study-wide results and limits: Excess sharing by twins proved weaker in beta out-of-frame sequences.

A remark on this clonotype: What it binds is unknown.

After template switching added a universal primer site, the resulting cDNA carried unique molecular identifiers. TCRdb re-derived calls from the 5' RACE reads in MiXCR, one entry per CDR3 protein. The sample includes some 1,600,000 distinct CDR3 sequences, under 35% of them seen just once. The material sequenced was cord blood. This clonotype was sampled from a newborn girl in good health.

In nucleotides, the CDR3 is TGTGCCAGCAGCTTAGGGGCTAGCGGGTATAACACCGGGGAGCTGTTTTTT. This codes for CASSLGASGYNTGELFF. J is TRBJ2-2 and V is TRBV7-2; 8 nucleotides agree with TRBD2. The germline V gene encodes CDR1 SGHTA and CDR2 FQGNSA. Unmatched junction bases numbered 6, after V lost 1 base and J lost 2 bases. The CDR3 has 17 residues.